This TCR beta chain emerged from a study of blood T cell repertoires in COVID-19. The wider study: Researchers got acute and convalescent COVID-19 samples from the United States, Italy and Spain.

Original analysis: Quantification of nucleated cells was approximated via reference gene primer amplification. Assay used: immunoSEQ multiplex PCR; TCRdb lists only in-frame clones, some missing. V and J calls and clone size are copied from that table; D and trimming were computed from the DNA. This table holds 250,000 or so clones, more than 75% found once. All recovered Cohort 3 donors got two negative PCRs, got clearance, or saw symptom resolution. The CDR3 length is 14 residues. CDR1 and CDR2 (germline): MNHEY, SVGEGT. V lost 6 bases to trimming and J lost 10 bases, with 19 bases between them. The source material was PBMCs or T cells enriched from blood (not recorded which). The sequence was collected from a woman in her fifties or sixties who had recovered from COVID-19. The V and J genes are TRBV6-2 or TRBV6-3 and TRBJ1-5, with a tentative D call TRBD1 (6 bases). In nucleotides, the CDR3 is TGTGCCAGCAGCCCGCCCGCCAGGGGTGGACCCCAGCATTTT. Translated: CASSPPARGGPQHF.